A single sample gave rise to the 30 T cell receptor beta chains below, sequenced in a study of cytomegalovirus exposure and HLA in healthy donors. Repertoires were generated with immunoSEQ multiplex PCR, while TCRdb's copy carries only in-frame clones and drops some. The sample yields about 73,000 clones, 70% to 90% seen once. Sequenced material: PBMCs. These receptors were obtained from a woman under 30 in good health and CMV-seropositive.

The chain has TRBV27 and TRBJ1-4, with D possibly TRBD1 on 5 matching bases. Germline V gene lookup returns CDR1 MNHEY and CDR2 SMNVEV (reference sequence). V lost 3 bases, J lost 4 bases, and 15 bases lay in between. This CDR3 is built from 16 residues. The CDR3 DNA follows: TGTGCCAGCAGTTTGTCGGGGGTAGCATTTAATGAAAAACTGTTTTTT. Translating it yields CASSLSGVAFNEKLFF.

The V call is TRBV19, the J call TRBJ2-1, with TRBD2 identical over 7 bases. This CDR3 spans 16 amino acids. Germline V gene lookup returns CDR1 LNHDA and CDR2 SQIVND (reference sequence). The V segment lost 2 bases and the J segment 4 bases; nucleotides outside the gene matches: 8. The CDR3 region has the DNA TGTGCCAGTAGTATATTTGATAGCGGGTTATACAATGAGCAGTTCTTC. Translated, it gives CASSIFDSGLYNEQFF.

This clone was observed a few times. The J gene is TRBJ2-7, the V gene TRBV19; tentatively, D is TRBD2 (6 bases). CDR1 is LNHDA and CDR2 is SQIVND in the germline V gene (reference sequence). The CDR3 runs 15 residues. Deletions cut 4 bases from V and 4 bases from J, with 17 bases between. CDR3 sequence reads: CASSTLRGGAYEQYF. For the CDR3, the DNA is TGTGCCAGTAGTACCCTGCGCGGAGGGGCGTACGAGCAGTACTTC.

In the case of this clone: Other nucleotide sequences from this sample produce the same CDR3. This chain uses TRBV4-3 with TRBJ2-7; D perhaps matches TRBD2 (5 bases). CDR3 length: 13 residues. CDR1 is LGHNA, CDR2 YSLEER, per germline. With 0 bases removed from V and 4 bases from J, the gap between germline ends came to 7 bases. DNA of the CDR3: TGCGCCAGCAGCCAAGATCGAGGGTACGAGCAGTACTTC. Translated, it gives CASSQDRGYEQYF.

The chain links TRBV2 to TRBJ2-1, with a possible D match to TRBD2 (6 bases). Trimming removed 9 bases at V and 0 bases at J, with 18 bases between. CDR3 length equals 16 residues. CDR1 SNHLY and CDR2 FYNNEI come from the germline V gene. In DNA form, the CDR3 reads TGTGCCAGAATGAGGCGAGAGACTAGCTCCTACAATGAGCAGTTCTTC. Protein: CARMRRETSSYNEQFF.

The chain joins TRBV18 to TRBJ2-2, with TRBD2 matching over 10 bases. The CDR3 runs to 17 residues. Germline V gene data show CDR1 as KGHSH and CDR2 as LQKENI. V lost 3 bases and J lost 0; bases outside the gene matches: 4. CDR3 nucleotide sequence: TGTGCCAGCTCACCGTCTAGCGGGAGACCGAACACCGGGGAGCTGTTTTTT. Protein product: CASSPSSGRPNTGELFF.

The chain combines TRBV27 with TRBJ2-7, with D maybe TRBD2 (6 bases). The germline V gene has CDR1 MNHEY and CDR2 SMNVEV (reference sequence). There are 14 residues in the CDR3. The V end lost 5 bases, the J end lost 5 bases, and 16 bases lay between the germline ends. CDR3 protein: CASSPGGGFHEQYF. In DNA, the CDR3 is TGTGCCAGCAGTCCCGGAGGAGGGTTCCACGAGCAGTACTTC.

Here the CDR3 reads CASSPNSGSSTRVDNEQFF. CDR3 nucleotide sequence: TGTGCCAGCTCACCGAATAGCGGGAGTTCTACAAGGGTTGACAATGAGCAGTTCTTC. V and J are TRBV18 and TRBJ2-1; 9 nucleotides align to TRBD2. This CDR3 is 19 amino acids long. Per the germline V gene, CDR1 is KGHSH and CDR2 is LQKENI. V lost 3 bases, J lost 5 bases, and 17 bases stayed unmatched.

The genes are TRBV7-6 and TRBJ2-1; 8 bases agree with TRBD1. CDR3 size: 16 residues. The V and J ends lost 3 bases and 2 bases, in that order; junction bases with no gene match: 6. Germline CDR1 is SGHVS and CDR2 is FNYEAQ. CDR3 nucleotides: TGTGCCAGCAGCTTGGGGCAGGGGGCTGCCTACAATGAGCAGTTCTTC. It encodes CASSLGQGAAYNEQFF.

The chain has TRBV5-1 and TRBJ2-5, with TRBD1 identical over 10 bases. J gave up 6 bases and V 4 bases, and 15 bases lay outside the gene matches. This CDR3 contains 17 residues. The germline V gene encodes CDR1 SGHRS and CDR2 YFSETQ. The CDR3 coding sequence is TGCGCCAGCAGCCTGGACAGGGGGTCCGCCAGGGGAAAGACCCAGTACTTC. Translating it yields CASSLDRGSARGKTQYF.

The rearrangement joins TRBV2 to TRBJ2-5; 15 positions match TRBD2. CDR3 length equals 17 residues. V was clipped by 6 bases and J by 4 bases; unmatched bases: 9. Germline values: CDR1 SNHLY, CDR2 FYNNEI. CDR3 coding DNA: TGTGCCAGCAGAGGACTAGCGGGGGGGCCGCATGTAGAGACCCAGTACTTC. Its protein product is CASRGLAGGPHVETQYF. Drawing the rest from reference TRBV2 and TRBJ2-5, the complete variable domain is EPEVTQTPSHQVTQMGQEVILRCVPISNHLYFYWYRQILGQKVEFLVSFYNNEISEKSEIFDDQFSVERPDGSNFTLKIRSTKLEDSAMYFCASRGLAGGPHVETQYFGPGTRLLVL.

The chain is built from TRBV5-6 and TRBJ2-5; no reliable D call. Germline V gene lookup returns CDR1 SGHDT and CDR2 YYEEEE. Trimming took 1 base from V and 5 from J, leaving 9 bases between them. This CDR3 has 13 amino acids. CDR3 residues: CASSLNIMETQYF. The CDR3 DNA reads TGTGCCAGCAGCTTGAACATCATGGAGACCCAGTACTTC.

The chain has TRBV7-8 and TRBJ1-2, with D perhaps matching TRBD1 (6 bases). V lost 5 bases, J lost 4 bases, and 17 bases lay in between. The germline CDR1 and CDR2 sequences are SGHVS and FQNEAQ. The CDR3 is 15 residues long. The CDR3 DNA follows: TGTGCCAGCAGCCCCGAGGGACATCCGGGCTATGGCTACACCTTC. This translates into CASSPEGHPGYGYTF.

The chain employs TRBV30 and TRBJ2-5, with 10 positions matching TRBD1. The CDR3 length is 17 residues. Per germline, CDR1 GTSNPN and CDR2 SVGIG (reference sequence). V lost 0 bases, J lost 5 bases, and 12 bases stayed unmatched. For the CDR3, the DNA is TGTGCCTGGAGTGTGGGGACAGGGGAGTCCACCTGGGAGACCCAGTACTTC. It translates to CAWSVGTGESTWETQYF. The full variable domain, completed using reference TRBV30 and TRBJ2-5, is SQTIHQWPATLVQPVGSPLSLECTVEGTSNPNLYWYRQAAGRGLQLLFYSVGIGQISSEVPQNLSASRPQDRQFILSSKKLLLSDSGFYLCAWSVGTGESTWETQYFGPGTRLLVL.

CDR3 sequence: CASSRGLALYNEQFF. The CDR3 DNA sequence: TGTGCCAGCAGCCGTGGACTAGCGCTATACAATGAGCAGTTCTTC. The chain employs TRBV6-5 and TRBJ2-1; TRBD2 matches 9 bases. The germline V gene has CDR1 MNHEY and CDR2 SVGAGI. Trimming removed 6 bases from V and 4 bases from J; junction bases left unmatched: 7. The CDR3 totals 15 residues.

V and J are TRBV18 and TRBJ1-2; 7 bases match TRBD1. Germline loops: CDR1 KGHSH, CDR2 LQKENI. This CDR3 is built from 14 residues. The junction had 3 bases not matched to a gene; V was cut back by 3 bases and J by 2 bases. The CDR3 loop reads CASSPGTDNYGYTF. The CDR3, as DNA: TGTGCCAGCTCACCCGGGACAGACAACTATGGCTACACCTTC.

The CDR3 is CASSLTGQGSNQPQHF. The DNA for the CDR3 is TGTGCCAGCAGTCTCACCGGACAGGGTAGCAATCAGCCCCAGCATTTT. The rearrangement uses TRBV27 and TRBJ1-5; 8 bases fit TRBD1. CDR1 and CDR2 (germline): MNHEY, SMNVEV (reference sequence). The V gene end was trimmed by 5 bases and the J gene end by 0 bases; junction bases not matched to a gene: 6. This CDR3 spans 16 amino acids.

The chain is built from TRBV5-6 and TRBJ2-1; D perhaps matches TRBD1 (7 bases). The CDR3 has 17 residues. Trimming pared 3 bases from V and 1 base from J, leaving 17 bases between. CDR1 and CDR2 from the germline V gene are SGHDT and YYEEEE. Here the CDR3 reads CASSYSIRGASYNEQFF. The CDR3 DNA is TGTGCCAGCAGCTACTCTATCAGGGGGGCTTCCTACAATGAGCAGTTCTTC.

The rearrangement joins TRBV6-6 to TRBJ2-7, with TRBD2 matching over 8 bases. Germline V gives CDR1 MNHNY, CDR2 SVGAGI (reference sequence). V was pared by 0 bases and J by 3 bases, with 1 base of the junction left unmatched. This CDR3 region has 14 residues. The CDR3: CASSYSRGDYEQYF. The CDR3 region has the DNA TGTGCCAGCAGTTACTCGCGGGGGGACTACGAGCAGTACTTC.

The chain recombines TRBV10-1 with TRBJ2-7, with D possibly TRBD2 on 5 matching bases. Germline CDR1 reads WNHNN; CDR2 reads SYGVQD (reference sequence). The CDR3 runs to 15 residues. V was cut by 0 bases and J by 4 bases, with 13 bases left in between. For the CDR3, the DNA is TGCGCCAGCAGTGAGTCCGCGGGTGAGCCATACGAGCAGTACTTC. Translation gives CASSESAGEPYEQYF.

The chain links TRBV6-5 to TRBJ2-1, with D possibly matching TRBD2 (6 bases). This CDR3 comprises 15 residues. Germline V gene sequence: CDR1 MNHEY, CDR2 SVGAGI. The germline V and J ends were trimmed by 0 bases and 2 bases, with 8 bases remaining between them. The CDR3 DNA reads TGTGCCAGCAGTTACTCTGGGGGGACCTACAATGAGCAGTTCTTC. Amino acid sequence: CASSYSGGTYNEQFF.

The rearrangement joins TRBV7-9 to TRBJ2-5, with D perhaps matching TRBD1 (6 bases). Germline CDR1 is SEHNR and CDR2 is FQNEAQ (reference sequence). The V gene lost 6 bases and the J gene lost 5 bases, with 13 bases spanning the gap. The CDR3 loop spans 13 amino acids. The CDR3 is CASSRQEVETQYF. The CDR3 DNA reads TGTGCCAGCAGTAGACAGGAGGTCGAGACCCAGTACTTC. Full variable domain (remainder filled in from reference TRBV7-9 and TRBJ2-5): DTGVSQNPRHKITKRGQNVTFRCDPISEHNRLYWYRQTLGQGPEFLTYFQNEAQLEKSRLLSDRFSAERPKGSFSTLEIQRTEQGDSAMYLCASSRQEVETQYFGPGTRLLVL.

This clone was counted a single time. The rearrangement uses TRBV6-5 and TRBJ2-7, with 8 bases lining up with TRBD2. V shed 2 bases and J 7 bases; nucleotides not matched to a gene: 10. Germline values: CDR1 MNHEY, CDR2 SVGAGI. The CDR3 is 15 residues long. CDR3 DNA: TGTGCCAGCAGTTACGACCGAGCGGGAGCTTTAGAGCAGTACTTC. It is translated as CASSYDRAGALEQYF.

This clone has a single count. This chain links TRBV5-5 with TRBJ2-7; 12 bases match TRBD2. The CDR3 loop spans 20 amino acids. V lost 4 bases and J lost 4; bases outside the gene matches: 21. Per germline, CDR1 SGHKS and CDR2 YYEKEE (reference sequence). CDR3 DNA sequence: TGTGCCAGCAGCAAAAGGACTAGCGGGACCTTGCAGAGGGGGGGATACGAGCAGTACTTC. It specifies CASSKRTSGTLQRGGYEQYF.

This sequence joins TRBV29-1 and TRBJ2-7; tentative D call: TRBD1 (6 bases). From germline, CDR1 is SQVTM and CDR2 ANQGSEA. The CDR3 has 13 amino acids. Trimming took 5 bases from V and 4 from J, leaving 15 bases between them. CDR3 amino acids: CSVKTGKGYEQYF. The CDR3 DNA reads TGCAGCGTTAAAACAGGGAAGGGATACGAGCAGTACTTC.

The chain couples TRBV6-5 to TRBJ2-2; 7 nucleotides align to TRBD1. V lost 2 bases, J lost 7 bases, and 7 bases stayed unmatched. The germline V gene encodes CDR1 MNHEY and CDR2 SVGAGI. The CDR3 length is 15 residues. CDR3: CASSYTGDGYGELFF. CDR3 DNA: TGTGCCAGCAGTTACACAGGGGACGGGTACGGGGAGCTGTTTTTT.

The chain recombines TRBV5-8 with TRBJ2-7; 10 positions match TRBD1. Germline lookup yields CDR1 SGHTS and CDR2 YDEGEE. The CDR3 length is 14 residues. V trimming: 4 bases; J trimming: 5 bases; junction bases outside the gene matches: 6. CDR3 nucleotide sequence: TGTGCCAGCAGCCCGGGACAGGGGTACGACGAGCAGTACTTC. Protein: CASSPGQGYDEQYF.

J is TRBJ2-1 and V is TRBV18; D possibly corresponds to TRBD1 (5 bases). V lost 3 bases and J lost 3, with 12 bases in between. Per germline, CDR1 KGHSH and CDR2 LQKENI. The CDR3 runs to 15 residues. The DNA of the CDR3 is TGTGCCAGCTCACCCAGGGTTAGGATCTACAATGAGCAGTTCTTC. Protein sequence: CASSPRVRIYNEQFF.

The chain has TRBV5-6 and TRBJ1-2; D ambiguous. V was clipped by 4 bases and J by 8 bases, with 18 bases between them. CDR1 is SGHDT and CDR2 is YYEEEE in the germline V gene. CDR3 length equals 14 residues. CDR3 DNA: TGTGCCAGCAGCCCGAGAGTGGTTTCGAGGGGCTACACCTTC. Translating it yields CASSPRVVSRGYTF.

This chain uses TRBV7-3 with TRBJ2-3; 11 nucleotides match TRBD2. Germline-derived CDR1 and CDR2 are SGHTA and FQGTGA. V dropped 5 bases and J dropped 0; count of bases not matched to a gene: 4. The length of the CDR3 is 16 residues. The CDR3 nucleotides are TGTGCCAGCAGCCCCGGGACTAGCGGTAGCACAGATACGCAGTATTTT. This gives the protein CASSPGTSGSTDTQYF.